These 26 T cell receptor beta chains were all obtained from the same sample, sequenced in a study of tumor-infiltrating lymphocytes in primary liver carcinoma. TCR beta cDNA was reverse-transcribed from roughly 520 ng of total RNA. The reaction used a constant-region primer and ProtoScript II reverse transcriptase. Construction of TCR beta libraries relied on three successive nested multiplex PCR rounds employing slightly modified ARM-PCR. Each of the first two PCR rounds ran approximately 11 cycles with TRBV1-TRBV30 forward and C-beta reverse primers. TCRdb itself ran the multiplex PCR reads through MiXCR, one entry per CDR3 protein. The sample contains about 310,000 distinct CDR3 sequences, 45% to 70% of which appear only once. Out of unsorted whole blood came the blood RNA, and germline DNA was extracted as well. Specimen: peripheral blood. All receptors derive from a woman aged 30 to 39 with primary liver carcinoma and hepatitis B virus infection.

CDR3 DNA sequence: TGTGCCAGCAGTTGGGGGGAACTAGTGGGGAACAATGAGCAGTTCTTC. Translated: CASSWGELVGNNEQFF. This chain links TRBV11-2 with TRBJ2-1, with D possibly TRBD2 on 6 matching bases. Germline V gives CDR1 SGHAT, CDR2 FQNNGV. The CDR3 length is 16 residues. V was pared by 6 bases and J by 5 bases, with 20 bases between.

This clonotype is a singleton in its sample. A junction end diverges from the germline sequence, so it may reflect a read error. CDR3 sequence (DNA): TGCGCCAGCAGTGAGTCGTTGGTTAGCTCCTTCGAGCAGTACTTC. The encoded protein is CASSESLVSSFEQYF. The chain is built from TRBV10-1 and TRBJ2-7; D remains unclear. This CDR3 is built from 15 residues. Looked up from germline, CDR1 is WNHNN and CDR2 is SYGVQD (reference sequence).

About this clonotype: A read error may produce the germline difference seen at one junction end. This CDR3 is CSVRASRDIQYF. The DNA for the CDR3 is TGCAGCGTACGGGCAAGCAGGGACATCCAGTACTTC. J is TRBJ2-4 and V is TRBV29-1, with a weak D call TRBD1 (6 bases). CDR3 length: 12 amino acids. Germline CDR1 and CDR2: SQVTM and ANQGSEA.

This clonotype was counted only a few times. V gene TRBV28 combines with J gene TRBJ2-7; 9 bases align to TRBD1. V trimming: 5 bases; J trimming: 2 bases; junction bases outside the gene matches: 13. The CDR3 totals 17 residues. Germline CDR1 is MDHEN and CDR2 is SYDVKM. The CDR3, as DNA: TGTGCCAGCAGTCCCCCGGGACAGGGATATTCTGCCTACGAGCAGTACTTC. This translates into CASSPPGQGYSAYEQYF.

Ten or more counts support this clonotype. The chain uses TRBV6-5 and TRBJ2-5; TRBD1 agrees at 8 bases. V was pared by 6 bases and J by 7 bases, with 13 bases of the junction left unmatched. Germline-derived CDR1 and CDR2 are MNHEY and SVGAGI. CDR3 length: 15 amino acids. CDR3 nucleotides: TGTGCCAGCAGCTTACAGGGGATGGGGACAGGGACCCAGTACTTC. This sequence encodes CASSLQGMGTGTQYF.

A note on this clonotype: One end of the junction varies from germline; a read error may be responsible. The chain links TRBV29-1 to TRBJ1-2; D gene uncertain. Germline V gene data show CDR1 as SQVTM and CDR2 as ANQGSEA. The CDR3 has 12 amino acids. The DNA of the CDR3 is TGCAGCTTTGAGACCACTAACTATGGTTACACCTTC. It codes for CSFETTNYGYTF.

In its sample, this clonotype was seen many times. This chain joins TRBV12-3 or TRBV12-4 and TRBJ2-7; 12 nucleotides match TRBD1. Trimming at V came to 2 bases and at J to 6 bases, leaving 5 bases not matched to a gene. This CDR3 is built from 15 residues. The CDR3 nucleotides read TGTGCCAGCAGTTTAAGCGGGACAGGGGGCGCCGAGCAGTACTTC. Encoded protein: CASSLSGTGGAEQYF.

The chain uses TRBV7-9 and TRBJ2-7; the D gene is possibly TRBD2 (5 bases). The CDR3 loop spans 13 amino acids. CDR1 and CDR2 from the germline V gene are SEHNR and FQNEAQ (reference sequence). Trimming took off 5 bases at V and 0 bases at J, with 8 bases between the two ends. In DNA form, the CDR3 reads TGTGCCAGCAGCGGGAGAGACTCCTACGAGCAGTACTTC. Residues: CASSGRDSYEQYF.

The V and J genes are TRBV4-3 and TRBJ2-1; a possible D gene is TRBD2 (5 bases). This CDR3 has 16 residues. The V and J ends lost 4 bases and 7 bases respectively, with 20 bases between them. From germline, CDR1 is LGHNA and CDR2 YSLEER. In nucleotides, the CDR3 is TGCGCCAGCAGCCGAGTATTTCCGGGATGGGAGAATGAGCAGTTCTTC. As protein: CASSRVFPGWENEQFF.

The table lists this clonotype with a few counts. V usage is TRBV6-1 and J usage is TRBJ2-2; D is unclear. CDR1 is MNHNS, CDR2 SASEGT, per germline. Trimming took off 8 bases at V and 1 base at J, with 11 bases between the two ends. This CDR3 has 14 residues. The CDR3 DNA follows: TGTGCCAGCGAATGGGCTTTGAACACCGGGGAGCTGTTTTTT. This translates into CASEWALNTGELFF.

Remarks on this clonotype: Germline and junction disagree at one end, which may indicate a read error. The chain couples TRBV11-2 to TRBJ2-7; D is unresolved. Germline values: CDR1 SGHAT, CDR2 FQNNGV. This CDR3 spans 13 amino acids. DNA for the CDR3: TGTACCAGCAGCTTAACAGACTTCCACAAGGAGTACTTC. Translated, it gives CTSSLTDFHKEYF.

A word on this clonotype: At one of its ends the junction is not consistent with the germline gene, which may arise from a read error. V gene TRBV11-2 combines with J gene TRBJ2-1, with 9 bases identical to TRBD2. Germline V gene sequence: CDR1 SGHAT, CDR2 FQNNGV. This CDR3 has 16 residues. CDR3 loop: CASSLGLSGSFNGQFF. Written as DNA, the CDR3 is TGTGCCAGCAGCTTAGGCCTTAGCGGGAGTTTTAATGGGCAGTTCTTC.

The chain links TRBV7-8 to TRBJ2-3, with 9 positions matching TRBD2. Germline-derived CDR1 and CDR2 are SGHVS and FQNEAQ. V trimming: 4 bases; J trimming: 2 bases; junction bases outside the gene matches: 13. The CDR3 contains 18 residues. This CDR3 reads CASSYKHSSSGATDTQYF. DNA of the CDR3: TGTGCCAGCAGCTACAAACACAGTTCTAGCGGGGCCACAGATACGCAGTATTTT. Filled out from reference TRBV7-8 and TRBJ2-3, the complete variable domain reads GAGVSQSPRYKVAKRGQDVALRCDPISGHVSLFWYQQALGQGPEFLTYFQNEAQLDKSGLPSDRFFAERPEGSVSTLKIQRTQQEDSAVYLCASSYKHSSSGATDTQYFGPGTRLTVL.

With respect to this clonotype: A much more abundant neighbour one base away suggests this may be a read error. V is TRBV29-1 and J is TRBJ1-2; D remains ambiguous. CDR1 and CDR2 (germline): SQVTM, ANQGSEA. The ends were cut back, 3 bases at V and 2 bases at J, with 7 bases in the middle. The CDR3 spans 12 residues. Here the CDR3 reads CSVEGSNYGYTF. In nucleotides, the CDR3 is TGCAGCGTTGAGGGCTCCAACTATGGCTACACCTTC.

On this clonotype: A much larger clone lies a single base off, so this may be a read error. The CDR3 sequence is CSVTAGVTEAFF. The CDR3 DNA reads TGCAGCGTCACAGCAGGGGTCACTGAAGCTTTCTTT. The chain employs TRBV29-1 and TRBJ1-1; tentative D call: TRBD1 (6 bases). The CDR3 runs 12 residues. V lost 6 bases and J 4 bases, leaving 12 bases between the germline ends. Germline V gene sequence: CDR1 SQVTM, CDR2 ANQGSEA.

With regard to this clonotype: A much larger clone lies a single base off, so this may be a read error. The chain combines TRBV12-3 or TRBV12-4 with TRBJ2-3; 11 bases agree with TRBD2. The CDR3 length is 16 residues. The ends lost 5 bases at V and 2 bases at J; junction bases unmatched: 6. The CDR3 sequence: CASSLVSGRATDTQYF. The CDR3 DNA follows: TGTGCCAGCAGTCTAGTTAGCGGGAGGGCCACAGATACGCAGTATTTT.

This chain links TRBV11-3 with TRBJ2-7; D is unclear. Germline assignment: CDR1 SGHNT and CDR2 YENEEA. The CDR3 loop spans 15 amino acids. Trimming removed 3 bases from V and 6 bases from J, with 18 bases in between. The CDR3 spells CASSFGQWPTCEQYF. The CDR3 DNA is TGTGCCAGCAGCTTCGGGCAGTGGCCCACCTGCGAGCAGTACTTC.

The table lists this clonotype with a count of one. The junction and the germline gene differ at one end; a read error may be behind it. V is TRBV11-1 and J is TRBJ2-5; tentatively, D is TRBD2 (6 bases). This CDR3 has 15 residues. Germline V lookup: CDR1 SGHAT, CDR2 FQDESV (reference sequence). The CDR3 DNA is TGTGCCGGCAGTCGGGGGACTTTTGGGCAAGAGACGCAGTACTTC. It translates to CAGSRGTFGQETQYF. Complete variable domain (other parts from reference TRBV11-1 and TRBJ2-5): EAEVAQSPRYKITEKSQAVAFWCDPISGHATLYWYRQILGQGPELLVQFQDESVVDDSQLPKDRFSAERLKGVDSTLKIQPAELGDSAMYLCAGSRGTFGQETQYFGPGTRLLVL.

Comment on this clonotype: A much larger clone differs by one base, so this may be a read error. Written as DNA, the CDR3 is TGTGCCAGCAATTACGGTGGGGCTAGCGGGAAGTCCTACGAGCAGTACTTC. Its protein is CASNYGGASGKSYEQYF. The rearrangement joins TRBV6-6 to TRBJ2-7; 9 bases are shared with TRBD2. There are 17 residues in the CDR3. CDR1 is MNHNY and CDR2 is SVGAGI in the germline V gene (reference sequence).

The chain combines TRBV28 with TRBJ1-1; D is unclear. The CDR3 covers 17 residues. Germline CDR1 reads MDHEN; CDR2 reads SYDVKM. Trimming took off 4 bases at V and 0 bases at J, with 18 bases between the two ends. CDR3 bases: TGTGCCAGCAGTTCCCGTTTGGGAGGTGGGATGAACACTGAAGCTTTCTTT. The encoded protein is CASSSRLGGGMNTEAFF.

The chain uses TRBV2 and TRBJ1-5; 7 bases line up with TRBD1. The CDR3 consists of 15 residues. After removal of 5 bases from V and 7 bases from J, the junction contained 11 bases not matched to a gene. Germline CDR1 and CDR2: SNHLY and FYNNEI. DNA for the CDR3: TGTGCCAGCAGTTCGTCAGGGGGGAGCAGACAGCCCCAGCATTTT. Protein sequence: CASSSSGGSRQPQHF.

With regard to this clonotype: Without the conserved terminal phenylalanine or tryptophan, this CDR3 likely stems from a read error. The gene calls are TRBV11-2 and TRBJ2-3; D not certain. Germline V gives CDR1 SGHAT, CDR2 FQNNGV. The CDR3 spans 14 residues. CDR3 nucleotides: TGTACCAGCATGGGTTTACGCGGCACAGATACGCAGTATATT. This translates into CTSMGLRGTDTQYI.

Remarks on this clonotype: The junction shows a germline mismatch at one end, possibly a read error. V usage is TRBV6-2 or TRBV6-3 and J usage is TRBJ2-7; D is ambiguous. Germline CDR1 reads MNHEY; CDR2 reads SVGEGT. The CDR3 runs to 14 residues. This chain's CDR3 is CVSSGLGGNYEQYF. In DNA, the CDR3 is TGTGTCAGCAGTGGTCTCGGCGGAAACTACGAGCAGTACTTC.

Note on this clonotype: The junction does not match germline at one end; this may be a read error. The chain links TRBV6-2 or TRBV6-3 to TRBJ1-1; D not resolved. The V gene's germline CDR1 is MNHEY and CDR2 SVGEGT. The CDR3 length is 14 residues. The CDR3, as DNA: TGTACCAGCAGTTACCTCCGTGGAGGCACTGAAACTTTCTTT. It is translated as CTSSYLRGGTETFF.

There are many counts of this clonotype. V and J are TRBV12-3 or TRBV12-4 and TRBJ1-4, with 7 bases aligning to TRBD1. The CDR3 is 14 amino acids. V dropped 7 bases and J dropped 7; count of bases not matched to a gene: 9. The CDR3 sequence: CASKETGRGEKLFF. In nucleotides, the CDR3 is TGTGCCAGCAAGGAGACAGGGAGGGGTGAAAAACTGTTTTTT.

This clonotype was counted between two and nine times. The chain joins TRBV13 to TRBJ1-2; the D gene is possibly TRBD1 (6 bases). In germline, CDR1 is PRHDT, CDR2 FYEKMQ (reference sequence). The CDR3 has 14 amino acids. V dropped 5 bases and J dropped 6 bases, with 16 bases sitting between them. The CDR3 loop reads CASSDLGRGDGYTF. CDR3 coding DNA: TGTGCCAGCAGCGACCTCGGGAGGGGGGATGGCTACACCTTC. Supplemented by reference TRBV13 and TRBJ1-2, the full variable domain reads AAGVIQSPRHLIKEKRETATLKCYPIPRHDTVYWYQQGPGQDPQFLISFYEKMQSDKGSIPDRFSAQQFSDYHSELNMSSLELGDSALYFCASSDLGRGDGYTFGSGTRLTVV.